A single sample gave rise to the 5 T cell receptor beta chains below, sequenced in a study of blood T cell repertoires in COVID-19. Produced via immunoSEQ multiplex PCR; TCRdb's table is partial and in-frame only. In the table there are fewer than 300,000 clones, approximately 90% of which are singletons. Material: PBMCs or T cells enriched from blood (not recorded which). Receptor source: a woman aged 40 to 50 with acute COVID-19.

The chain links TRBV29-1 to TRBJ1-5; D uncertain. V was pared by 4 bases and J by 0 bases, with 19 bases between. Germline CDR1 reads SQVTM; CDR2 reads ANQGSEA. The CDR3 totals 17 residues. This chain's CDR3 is CSVASDPTGISNQPQHF. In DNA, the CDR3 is TGCAGCGTTGCCTCGGACCCCACGGGGATTAGCAATCAGCCCCAGCATTTT.

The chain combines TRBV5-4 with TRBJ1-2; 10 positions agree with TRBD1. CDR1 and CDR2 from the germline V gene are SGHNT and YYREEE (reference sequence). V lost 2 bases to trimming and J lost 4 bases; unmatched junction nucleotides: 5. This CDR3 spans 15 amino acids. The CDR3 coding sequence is TGTGCCAGCAGCTTAGACAGGGGGCATGGCTATGGCTACACCTTC. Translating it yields CASSLDRGHGYGYTF.

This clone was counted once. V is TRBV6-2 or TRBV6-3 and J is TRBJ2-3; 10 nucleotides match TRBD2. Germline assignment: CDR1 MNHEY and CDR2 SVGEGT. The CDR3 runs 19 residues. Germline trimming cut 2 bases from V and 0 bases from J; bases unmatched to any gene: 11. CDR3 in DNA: TGTGCCAGCAGTTACCCCTCTAGCGGGGGAGGACCGAGCACAGATACGCAGTATTTT. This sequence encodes CASSYPSSGGGPSTDTQYF.

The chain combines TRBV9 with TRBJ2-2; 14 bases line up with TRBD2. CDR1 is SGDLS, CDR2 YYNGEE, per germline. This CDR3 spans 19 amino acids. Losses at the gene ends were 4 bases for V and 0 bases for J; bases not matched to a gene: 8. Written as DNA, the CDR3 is TGTGCCAGCAGCTCGCAGACTAGCGGGAGGGCCGCGAACACCGGGGAGCTGTTTTTT. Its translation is CASSSQTSGRAANTGELFF.

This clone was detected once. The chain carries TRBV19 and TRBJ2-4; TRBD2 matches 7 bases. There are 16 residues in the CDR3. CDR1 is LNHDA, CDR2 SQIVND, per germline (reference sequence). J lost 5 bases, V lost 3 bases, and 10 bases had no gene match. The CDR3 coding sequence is TGTGCCAGTAGTATTGGGCGCGGGCTAGCGGAAAACATTCAGTACTTC. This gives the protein CASSIGRGLAENIQYF.